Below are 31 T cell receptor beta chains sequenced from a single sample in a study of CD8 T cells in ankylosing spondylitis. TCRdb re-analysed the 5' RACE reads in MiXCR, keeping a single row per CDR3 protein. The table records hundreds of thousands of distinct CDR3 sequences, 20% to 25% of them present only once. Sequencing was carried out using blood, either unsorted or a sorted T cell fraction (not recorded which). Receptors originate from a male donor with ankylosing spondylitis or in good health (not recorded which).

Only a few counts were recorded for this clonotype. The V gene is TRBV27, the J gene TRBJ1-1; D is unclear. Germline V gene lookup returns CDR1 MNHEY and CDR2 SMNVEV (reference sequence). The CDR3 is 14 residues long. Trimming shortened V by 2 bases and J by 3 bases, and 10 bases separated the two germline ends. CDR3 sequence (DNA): TGTGCCAGCAGTTTACTGGGGTACTACACTGAAGCTTTCTTT. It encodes CASSLLGYYTEAFF.

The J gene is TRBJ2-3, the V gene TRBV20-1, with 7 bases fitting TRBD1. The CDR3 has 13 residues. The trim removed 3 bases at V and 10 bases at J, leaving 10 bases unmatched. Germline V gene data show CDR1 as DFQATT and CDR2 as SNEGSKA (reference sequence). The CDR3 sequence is CSARGENTGAQYF. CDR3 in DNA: TGCAGTGCTAGGGGCGAAAACACAGGGGCGCAGTATTTT.

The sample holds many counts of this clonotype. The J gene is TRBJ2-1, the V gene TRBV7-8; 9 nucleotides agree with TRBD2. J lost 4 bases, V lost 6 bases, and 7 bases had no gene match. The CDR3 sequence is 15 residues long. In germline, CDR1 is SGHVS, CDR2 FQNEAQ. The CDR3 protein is CASRPTSGGYNEQFF. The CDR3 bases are TGTGCCAGCAGACCGACTAGCGGAGGGTACAATGAGCAGTTCTTC.

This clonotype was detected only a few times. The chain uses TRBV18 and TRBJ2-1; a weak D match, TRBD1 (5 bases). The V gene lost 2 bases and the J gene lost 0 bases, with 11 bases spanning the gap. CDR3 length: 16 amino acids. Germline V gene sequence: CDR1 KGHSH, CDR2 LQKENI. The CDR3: CASSPGAQPSYNEQFF. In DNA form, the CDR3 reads TGTGCCAGCTCACCAGGGGCGCAGCCCTCCTACAATGAGCAGTTCTTC.

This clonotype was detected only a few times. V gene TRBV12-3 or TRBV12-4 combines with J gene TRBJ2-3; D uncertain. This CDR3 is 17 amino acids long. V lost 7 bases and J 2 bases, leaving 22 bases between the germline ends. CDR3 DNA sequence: TGTGCCAGCAACCCGACCCTCGTGGTACCGTACACAGATACGCAGTATTTT. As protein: CASNPTLVVPYTDTQYF.

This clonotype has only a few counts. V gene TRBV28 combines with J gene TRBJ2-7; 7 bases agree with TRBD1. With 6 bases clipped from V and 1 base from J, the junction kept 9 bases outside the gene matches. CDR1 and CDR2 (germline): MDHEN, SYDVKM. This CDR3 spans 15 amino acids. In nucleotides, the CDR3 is TGTGCCAGCAGCCCCATTACCAGGGGGTCCTACGAGCAGTACTTC. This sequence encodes CASSPITRGSYEQYF. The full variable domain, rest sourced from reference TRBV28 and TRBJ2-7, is DVKVTQSSRYLVKRTGEKVFLECVQDMDHENMFWYRQDPGLGLRLIYFSYDVKMKEKGDIPEGYSVSREKKERFSLILESASTNQTSMYLCASSPITRGSYEQYFGPGTRLTVT.

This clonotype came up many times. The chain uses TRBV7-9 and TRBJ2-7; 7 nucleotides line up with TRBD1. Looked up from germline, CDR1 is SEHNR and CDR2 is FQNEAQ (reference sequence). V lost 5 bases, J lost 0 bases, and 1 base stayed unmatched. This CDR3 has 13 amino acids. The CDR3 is CASSGTDSYEQYF. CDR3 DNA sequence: TGTGCCAGCAGCGGGACAGACTCCTACGAGCAGTACTTC.

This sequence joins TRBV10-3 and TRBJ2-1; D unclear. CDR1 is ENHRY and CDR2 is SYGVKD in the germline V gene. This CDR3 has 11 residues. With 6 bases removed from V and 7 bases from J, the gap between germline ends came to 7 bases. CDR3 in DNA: TGTGCCATCAGGGACGGGAATGAGCAGTTCTTC. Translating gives CAIRDGNEQFF.

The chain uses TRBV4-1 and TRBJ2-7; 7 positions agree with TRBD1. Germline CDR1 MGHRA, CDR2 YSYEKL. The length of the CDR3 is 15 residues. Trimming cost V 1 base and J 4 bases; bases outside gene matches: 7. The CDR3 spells CASSQVPGGTYEQYF. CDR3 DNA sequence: TGCGCCAGCAGCCAAGTGCCAGGGGGAACGTACGAGCAGTACTTC.

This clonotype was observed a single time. The CDR3 DNA reads as TGTGCCAGCAGTTCCACCTATAACACCGGGGAGCTGTTTTTT. Protein sequence: CASSSTYNTGELFF. The chain links TRBV27 to TRBJ2-2; D is unclear. CDR1 MNHEY and CDR2 SMNVEV come from the germline V gene (reference sequence). The CDR3 is 14 residues long. The germline V and J ends were trimmed by 4 bases and 2 bases, with 8 bases remaining between them.

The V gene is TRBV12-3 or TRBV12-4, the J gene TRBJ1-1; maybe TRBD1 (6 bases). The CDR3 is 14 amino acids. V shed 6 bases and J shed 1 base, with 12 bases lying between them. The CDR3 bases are TGTGCCAGCAGACCCGGACAGCCGAACACTGAAGCTTTCTTT. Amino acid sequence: CASRPGQPNTEAFF.

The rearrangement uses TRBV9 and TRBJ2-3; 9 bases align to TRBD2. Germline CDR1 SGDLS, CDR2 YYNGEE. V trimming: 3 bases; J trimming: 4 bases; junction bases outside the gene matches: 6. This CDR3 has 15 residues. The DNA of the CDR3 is TGTGCCAGCAGCGGCGGGGGGGCCGAGTCAGATACGCAGTATTTT. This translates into CASSGGGAESDTQYF. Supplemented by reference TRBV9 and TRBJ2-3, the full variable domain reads DSGVTQTPKHLITATGQRVTLRCSPRSGDLSVYWYQQSLDQGLQFLIQYYNGEERAKGNILERFSAQQFPDLHSELNLSSLELGDSALYFCASSGGGAESDTQYFGPGTRLTVL.

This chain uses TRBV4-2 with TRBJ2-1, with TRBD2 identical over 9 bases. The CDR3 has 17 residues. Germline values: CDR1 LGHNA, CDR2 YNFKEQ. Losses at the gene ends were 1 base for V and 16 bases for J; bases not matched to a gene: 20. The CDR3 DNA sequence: TGTGCCAGCAGCCAAGTGTGGGTGCGGGGGGGGTACAATGAGCGTTTCTTC. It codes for CASSQVWVRGGYNERFF.

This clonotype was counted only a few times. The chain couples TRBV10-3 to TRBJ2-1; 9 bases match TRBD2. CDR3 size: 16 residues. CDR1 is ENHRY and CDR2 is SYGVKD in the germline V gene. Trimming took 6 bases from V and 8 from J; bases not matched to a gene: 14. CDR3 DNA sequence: TGTGCCATCAGCCGAGTCCTGGCGGGGGGGCTGGATGAGCAGTTCTTC. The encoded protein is CAISRVLAGGLDEQFF.

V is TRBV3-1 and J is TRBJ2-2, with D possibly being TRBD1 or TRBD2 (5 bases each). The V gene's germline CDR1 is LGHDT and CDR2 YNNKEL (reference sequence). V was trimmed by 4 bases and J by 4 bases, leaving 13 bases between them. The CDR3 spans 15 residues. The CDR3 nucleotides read TGTGCCAGCAGCCCCGCCGGGGACGGCACCGGGGAGCTGTTTTTT. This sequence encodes CASSPAGDGTGELFF.

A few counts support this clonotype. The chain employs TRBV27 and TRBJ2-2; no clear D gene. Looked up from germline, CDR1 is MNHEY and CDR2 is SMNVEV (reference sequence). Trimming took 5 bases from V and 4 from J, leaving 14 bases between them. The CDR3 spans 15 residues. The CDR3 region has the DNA TGTGCCAGCAGTCCCATACCCTACAGCACCGGGGAGCTGTTTTTT. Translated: CASSPIPYSTGELFF.

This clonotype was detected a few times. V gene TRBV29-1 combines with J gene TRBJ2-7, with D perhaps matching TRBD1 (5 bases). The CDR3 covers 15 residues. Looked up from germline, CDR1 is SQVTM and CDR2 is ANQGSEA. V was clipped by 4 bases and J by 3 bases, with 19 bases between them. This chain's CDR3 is CSVGLPQGQGYEQYF. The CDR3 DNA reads TGCAGCGTTGGACTCCCCCAAGGGCAGGGCTACGAGCAGTACTTC.

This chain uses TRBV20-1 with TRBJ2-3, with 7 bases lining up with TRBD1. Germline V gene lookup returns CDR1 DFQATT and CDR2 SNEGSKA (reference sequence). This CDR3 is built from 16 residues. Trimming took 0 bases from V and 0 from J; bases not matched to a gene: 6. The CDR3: CSAREEDRASTDTQYF. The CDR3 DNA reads TGCAGTGCTAGAGAGGAAGACAGGGCGAGCACAGATACGCAGTATTTT.

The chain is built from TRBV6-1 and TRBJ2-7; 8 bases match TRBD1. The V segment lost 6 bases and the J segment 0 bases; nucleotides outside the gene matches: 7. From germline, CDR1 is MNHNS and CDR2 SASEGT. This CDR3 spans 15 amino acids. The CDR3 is CASRTTGTGSYEQYF. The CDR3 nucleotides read TGTGCCAGCAGGACGACAGGGACAGGCTCCTACGAGCAGTACTTC.

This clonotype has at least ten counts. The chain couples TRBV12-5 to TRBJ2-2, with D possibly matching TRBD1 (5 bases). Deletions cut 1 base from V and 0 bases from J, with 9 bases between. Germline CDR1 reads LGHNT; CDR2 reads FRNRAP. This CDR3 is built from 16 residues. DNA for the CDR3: TGTGCTAGTGGTTTGGCGCCAGGGACGAACACCGGGGAGCTGTTTTTT. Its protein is CASGLAPGTNTGELFF.

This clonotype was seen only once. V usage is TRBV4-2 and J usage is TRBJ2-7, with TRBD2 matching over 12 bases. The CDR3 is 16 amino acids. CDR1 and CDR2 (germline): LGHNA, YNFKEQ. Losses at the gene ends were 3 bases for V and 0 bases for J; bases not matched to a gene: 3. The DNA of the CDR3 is TGTGCCAGCAGCCAGGAACTAGCGGGGGGCTCCTACGAGCAGTACTTC. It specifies CASSQELAGGSYEQYF.

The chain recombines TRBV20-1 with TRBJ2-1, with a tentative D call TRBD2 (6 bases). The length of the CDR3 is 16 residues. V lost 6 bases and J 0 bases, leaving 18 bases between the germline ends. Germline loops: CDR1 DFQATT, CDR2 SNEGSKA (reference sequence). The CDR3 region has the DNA TGCAGTGCCGGAAAGGGTAGCGGTGTCTCCTACAATGAGCAGTTCTTC. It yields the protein CSAGKGSGVSYNEQFF.

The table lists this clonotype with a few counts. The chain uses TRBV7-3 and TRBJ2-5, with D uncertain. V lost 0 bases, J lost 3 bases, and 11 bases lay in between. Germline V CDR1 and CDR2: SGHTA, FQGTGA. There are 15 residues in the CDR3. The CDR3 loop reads CASSLTGASKETQYF. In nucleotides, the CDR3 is TGTGCCAGCAGCTTAACTGGAGCGTCTAAAGAGACCCAGTACTTC.

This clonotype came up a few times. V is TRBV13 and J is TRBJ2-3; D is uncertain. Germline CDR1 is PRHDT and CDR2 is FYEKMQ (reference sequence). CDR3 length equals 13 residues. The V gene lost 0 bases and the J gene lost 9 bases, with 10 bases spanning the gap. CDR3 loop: CASSLGTDVTQYF. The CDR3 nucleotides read TGTGCCAGCAGCTTAGGGACCGACGTGACGCAGTATTTT.

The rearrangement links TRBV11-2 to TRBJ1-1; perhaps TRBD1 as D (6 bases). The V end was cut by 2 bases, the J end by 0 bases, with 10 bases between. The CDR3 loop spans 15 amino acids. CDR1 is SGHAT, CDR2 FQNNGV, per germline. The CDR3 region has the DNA TGTGCCAGCAGCTTAATACGGGGGCTGAACACTGAAGCTTTCTTT. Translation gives CASSLIRGLNTEAFF.

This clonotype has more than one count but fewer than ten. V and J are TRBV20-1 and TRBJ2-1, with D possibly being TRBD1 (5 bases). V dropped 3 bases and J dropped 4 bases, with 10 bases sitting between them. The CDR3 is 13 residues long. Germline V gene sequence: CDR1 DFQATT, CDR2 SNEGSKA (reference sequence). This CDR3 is CSASWAGYNEQFF. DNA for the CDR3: TGCAGTGCTAGTTGGGCAGGGTACAATGAGCAGTTCTTC.

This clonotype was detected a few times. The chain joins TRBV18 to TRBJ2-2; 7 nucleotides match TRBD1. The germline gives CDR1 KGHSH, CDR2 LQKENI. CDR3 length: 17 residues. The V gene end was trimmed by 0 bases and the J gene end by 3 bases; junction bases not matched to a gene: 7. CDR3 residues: CASSPPSGTADTGELFF. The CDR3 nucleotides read TGTGCCAGCTCACCACCTTCCGGGACAGCCGACACCGGGGAGCTGTTTTTT.

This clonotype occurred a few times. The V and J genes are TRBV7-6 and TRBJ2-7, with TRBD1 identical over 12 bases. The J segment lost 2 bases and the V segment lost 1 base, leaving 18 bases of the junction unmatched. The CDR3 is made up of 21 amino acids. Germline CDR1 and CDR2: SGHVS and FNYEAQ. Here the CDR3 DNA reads TGTGCCAGCAGCTTAGTCAGAGGGGATTTCGGGACAGGGGGCCCTACCTACGAGCAGTACTTC. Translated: CASSLVRGDFGTGGPTYEQYF. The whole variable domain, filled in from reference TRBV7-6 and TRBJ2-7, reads GAGVSQSPRYKVTKRGQDVALRCDPISGHVSLYWYRQALGQGPEFLTYFNYEAQQDKSGLPNDRFSAERPEGSISTLTIQRTEQRDSAMYRCASSLVRGDFGTGGPTYEQYFGPGTRLTVT.

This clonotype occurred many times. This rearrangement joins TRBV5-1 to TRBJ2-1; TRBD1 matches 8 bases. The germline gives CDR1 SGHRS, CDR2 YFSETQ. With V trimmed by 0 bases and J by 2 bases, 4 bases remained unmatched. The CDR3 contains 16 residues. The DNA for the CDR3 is TGCGCCAGCAGCTTGGCCGGGACAGGAACCTACAATGAGCAGTTCTTC. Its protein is CASSLAGTGTYNEQFF. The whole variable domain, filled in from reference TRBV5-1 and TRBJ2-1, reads KAGVTQTPRYLIKTRGQQVTLSCSPISGHRSVSWYQQTPGQGLQFLFEYFSETQRNKGNFPGRFSGRQFSNSRSEMNVSTLELGDSALYLCASSLAGTGTYNEQFFGPGTRLTVL.

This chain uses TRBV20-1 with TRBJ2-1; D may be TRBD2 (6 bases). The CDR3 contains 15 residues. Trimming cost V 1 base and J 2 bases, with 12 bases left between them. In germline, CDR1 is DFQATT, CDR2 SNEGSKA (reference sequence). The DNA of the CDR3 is TGCAGTGCTAGAGGGCTTTGGGGGGCCTACAATGAGCAGTTCTTC. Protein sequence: CSARGLWGAYNEQFF.

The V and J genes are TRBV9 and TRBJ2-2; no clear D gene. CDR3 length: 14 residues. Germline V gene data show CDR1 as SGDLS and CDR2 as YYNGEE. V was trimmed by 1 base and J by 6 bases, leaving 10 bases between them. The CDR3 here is CASSVLGSSGELFF. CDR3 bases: TGTGCCAGCAGCGTACTGGGCAGCTCCGGGGAGCTGTTTTTT.